The T cell receptor beta chain described here comes from a study of T cell clones after liver transplantation. This clone has only a few counts. Some clones are missing from TCRdb's copy, which holds only in-frame ones; the method was immunoSEQ multiplex PCR. The sample lists 15,000 to 20,000 clones, 80% occurring once. The V gene end was trimmed by 4 bases and the J gene end by 5 bases; junction bases not matched to a gene: 7. In germline, CDR1 is SGHRS, CDR2 YFSETQ. The CDR3 loop spans 14 amino acids. This clonotype was sampled from a human patient who received a liver transplant. The graft donor may account for some of the T cells. The V gene is TRBV5-1, the J gene TRBJ2-7; 9 bases align to TRBD1. The specimen was CD8+ T cells from blood, collected about 50 months after liver transplant. CDR3 residues: CASSGPGQGDEQYF. As DNA, the CDR3 is TGCGCCAGCAGCGGACCGGGACAGGGAGACGAGCAGTACTTC.